This TCR beta chain was sequenced in a study of cytomegalovirus exposure and HLA in healthy donors. Study outcomes and limitations: A later analysis found TCR association rates differed by HLA locus, highest for DRB1 and lowest for HLA-C. Immune exposure was documented only through CMV serostatus.

Details on this clone: What it recognizes is unknown.

As for the donors, each was a healthy bone marrow donor. V was pared by 6 bases and J by 11 bases, with 10 bases between. The germline V gene has CDR1 KGHSH and CDR2 LQKENI. The CDR3 sequence is 10 residues long. The PCR used 60 Vbeta and 13 Jbeta primers. This table comes from immunoSEQ multiplex PCR, and its TCRdb copy is limited to in-frame clones, with some not included. The repertoire holds around 170,000 clones, with almost 85% as singletons. The chain uses TRBV18 and TRBJ1-1, with D unresolved. Material: PBMCs. This sequence was found in a woman aged 45-60 years in good health and CMV-seronegative. For the CDR3, the DNA is TGTGCCAGCTCCCCTACCCTGGCTTTCTTT. Translation: CASSPTLAFF. Supplemented by reference TRBV18 and TRBJ1-1, the full variable domain reads NAGVMQNPRHLVRRRGQEARLRCSPMKGHSHVYWYRQLPEEGLKFMVYLQKENIIDESGMPKERFSAEFPKEGPSILRIQQVVRGDSAAYFCASSPTLAFFGQGTRLTVV.